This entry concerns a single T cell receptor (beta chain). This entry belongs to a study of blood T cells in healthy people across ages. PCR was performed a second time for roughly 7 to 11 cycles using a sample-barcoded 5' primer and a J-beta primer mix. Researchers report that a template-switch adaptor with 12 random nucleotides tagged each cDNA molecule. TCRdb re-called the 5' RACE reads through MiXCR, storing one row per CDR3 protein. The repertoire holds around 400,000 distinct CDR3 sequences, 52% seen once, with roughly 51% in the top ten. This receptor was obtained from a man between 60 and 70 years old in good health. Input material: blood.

CDR3 residues: CSATASRAGIQETQYF. The CDR3 DNA sequence: TGCAGTGCAACCGCTAGTCGTGCGGGGATCCAAGAGACCCAGTACTTC. This rearrangement joins TRBV20-1 to TRBJ2-5; TRBD2 is a possible D gene (6 bases). This CDR3 is built from 16 residues. V lost 6 bases and J lost 1, with 21 bases in between. CDR1 is DFQATT, CDR2 SNEGSKA, per germline (reference sequence).